These T cell receptor beta chains were read from a single sample in a study of cytotoxic CD8 clonotypes in ibrutinib-treated CLL. Here immunoSEQ multiplex PCR was the method, and the copy in TCRdb shows in-frame clones only, minus some. The table includes 50,000 to 70,000 clones, about 54% detected once. This specimen was PBMCs, taken at disease progression, from a patient treated with ibrutinib. The receptor source for this set is a human donor with chronic lymphocytic leukemia. The conserved cysteine and the conserved F or W are not part of the CDR3 here. D genes are given only for firm matches.

V,D,CDR3
TRBV10-3,NA,AISDVRSSYGYT
TRBV6-1,NA,ASSQGTPYEQY
TRBV16,TRBD1,ASSLDRRYGYT
TRBV5-1,NA,ASGRLSPETQY
TRBV5-3,NA,ARSVGLGVTQY
TRBV7-6,TRBD2,ASSLTSGANYEQY
TRBV27,NA,ASSLRGDGNIQY
TRBV11-1,NA,ASSFVPTPYEQY
TRBV5-1,NA,ASSFGQLNTGELF
TRBV4-1,NA,ASSQDVDREGF
TRBV28,NA,ASESAGSDYGYT
TRBV28,NA,ASSLGLSTGDTQY
TRBV27,TRBD1,ASSQRQGLYGYT
TRBV9,NA,ASSPYGSSYNEQF
TRBV4-1,TRBD1,ASSRDRGSGELF
TRBV30,TRBD2,AWSALGLAGVTDTQY
TRBV5-5,TRBD1,ASSLQGPWDTQY
TRBV2,NA,ASSAIASTTGELF
TRBV5-1,NA,ASRGPSVYNEQF
TRBV11-2,NA,ASSTRGVNYEQY
TRBV2,NA,ASSREYEQY
TRBV5-1,NA,ASSRGDSGNTIY
TRBV4-1,NA,ASSQDFFSPGSGYT
TRBV28,TRBD1,ASGVGDRYNSPLH
TRBV5-4,TRBD2,ASSLASGGAWETQY
TRBV20-1,NA,SARGPSEAF
TRBV9,TRBD2,ASSAGLAPTYEQY
TRBV5-1,NA,ASSLRGLDEKLF
TRBV18,NA,ASSLTGADQETQY
TRBV25-1,TRBD1,ASSELDRGRGYT
TRBV9,NA,ASSIREYNEQF
TRBV19,TRBD2,ASSGLAGVETQY
TRBV2,NA,ASSEQGFSYEQY
TRBV15,NA,ATSRADTDTQY
TRBV27,TRBD1,ASSFRGQGSNQPQH
TRBV27,TRBD1,ASRRQGAYNSPLH
TRBV6-4,NA,ASTERQGTQY
TRBV7-3,TRBD1,ASSTGTGSYNEQF
TRBV4-2,NA,ASSQDPSGNTIY
TRBV5-1,NA,ASSLVGWGGSNNEQF
TRBV27,NA,ASSLVGGSGEQY
TRBV19,NA,ASSIEPTGNQPQH
TRBV28,TRBD1,ASSYRGSQETQY
TRBV7-2,NA,ASSLEVSREAF
TRBV6-1,NA,ASSRDRRDYGYT